Sequencing of this T cell receptor beta chain was carried out in a study of blood T cell repertoires in COVID-19. In the source study's methods: Reference gene primer amplification gave estimated nucleated cell counts. Profiled with immunoSEQ multiplex PCR; TCRdb holds only in-frame clones, not every one. The V and J calls and the clone size are those of that table, but D and trimming were determined from the DNA. This table holds about 250,000 clones, approximately 85% found once. CDR1 and CDR2 from the germline V gene are LNHDA and SQIVND (reference sequence). This CDR3 is built from 15 residues. Unmatched junction bases numbered 6, after V lost 9 bases and J lost 4 bases.

The sequenced sample was PBMCs or T cells enriched from blood (not recorded which). This TCR derives from a woman between 45 and 60 years old with acute COVID-19. V and J are TRBV19 and TRBJ2-3; 14 bases agree with TRBD2. Here the CDR3 DNA reads TGTGCCAGCCGACTAGCGGGGGGGCCATCAGATACGCAGTATTTT. Amino acid sequence: CASRLAGGPSDTQYF.